This T cell receptor beta chain was recorded in a study of blood T cell repertoires in COVID-19. The assay was immunoSEQ multiplex PCR, and TCRdb's table has in-frame clones only and misses some. The repertoire has under 80,000 clones, around 88% of them found once; the top ten carry more than 12%. The CDR3 runs to 16 residues. V dropped 6 bases and J dropped 7 bases, with 21 bases sitting between them. Germline assignment: CDR1 MNHEY and CDR2 SVGEGT. The V gene is TRBV6-2 or TRBV6-3, the J gene TRBJ2-2; D is perhaps TRBD2 (5 bases). The receptor was isolated from a human donor in a cohort sampled during active COVID-19. Sequencing input: peripheral blood. CDR3 residues: CASSLVAGGLSGELFF. The CDR3 DNA is TGTGCCAGCAGCCTCGTAGCAGGAGGTCTTAGCGGGGAGCTGTTTTTT.